These T cell receptor beta chains were read from a single sample in a study of blood T cells in healthy people across ages. From the 5' RACE reads, TCRdb called clonotypes with MiXCR, one entry per CDR3 protein. The profile shows 540,000 or so distinct CDR3 sequences, 20% to 30% of them singletons. These records were also assigned to another study, of T cells of mothers and their children.

The sample taken for sequencing was blood. The receptors derive from a boy aged 5-17 years in good health. CDR3s include the opening cysteine and the closing phenylalanine or tryptophan. A D gene is named only where the DNA matches it firmly. Only some rows state a clone size, as once, few, many or a class for expanded clones.

j_call | d_call | v_call | cdr3_length | clone_size | cdr3_nt | cdr3_aa
TRBJ1-2 | - | TRBV20-1 | 15 | - | TGCAGTGCTAGAGATAGGGCTCGGGCCCTGGGGGGCTACACCTTC | CSARDRARALGGYTF
TRBJ2-1 | - | TRBV7-3 | 15 | many | TGTGCCAGCAGCTTAACAGGGAGGCGGGTAGATGAGCAGTTCTTC | CASSLTGRRVDEQFF
TRBJ1-5 | - | TRBV18 | 14 | few | TGTGCCAGCTCACCAGCGGCAGGCAATCAGCCCCAGCATTTT | CASSPAAGNQPQHF
TRBJ2-7 | - | TRBV9 | 12 | - | TGTGCCAGCAGCACCAGTAAGGACGAGCAGTACTTC | CASSTSKDEQYF
TRBJ2-3 | - | TRBV29-1 | 13 | - | TGCAGCGTTGATACGGGCCTCACAGATACGCAGTATTTT | CSVDTGLTDTQYF
TRBJ2-7 | - | TRBV7-2 | 13 | few | TGTGCCAGCAGCCCCTATATTTCCTACGAGCAGTACTTC | CASSPYISYEQYF
TRBJ2-7 | - | TRBV6-2/TRBV6-3 | 13 | - | TGTGCCAGCAGTTACGACGGGGACGACGAGCAGTACTTC | CASSYDGDDEQYF
TRBJ2-7 | - | TRBV4-1 | 14 | - | TGCGCCAGCAGCCGAGGCCTTGCCGTCGACGAGCAGTACTTC | CASSRGLAVDEQYF
TRBJ2-7 | - | TRBV27 | 14 | few | TGTGCCAGCAGTCACGGGCCAAGGAACTACGAGCAGTACTTC | CASSHGPRNYEQYF
TRBJ1-2 | - | TRBV6-4 | 13 | many | TGTGCCAGCAGTGACAGGGAGGGGTATGGCTACACCTTC | CASSDREGYGYTF
TRBJ1-5 | - | TRBV5-1 | 14 | - | TGCGCCAGCAGCCCAAGAGGGGAGGGACAGCCCCAGCATTTT | CASSPRGEGQPQHF
TRBJ1-1 | - | TRBV18 | 13 | few | TGTGCCAGCTCGACACAGGCGGGTACTGAAGCTTTCTTT | CASSTQAGTEAFF
TRBJ2-5 | TRBD2 | TRBV4-2 | 15 | - | TGTGCCAGCAGCCCCGGCGCTAGCGGCCAAGAGACCCAGTACTTC | CASSPGASGQETQYF
TRBJ1-2 | - | TRBV11-1 | 14 | few | TGTGCCAGCAGCCTGGGACCGTCCTGGGCTGGCTACACCTTC | CASSLGPSWAGYTF
TRBJ1-2 | - | TRBV7-3 | 13 | - | TGTGCCAGCAGTTCCAGACATGGTTATGGCTACACCTTC | CASSSRHGYGYTF
TRBJ2-7 | TRBD2 | TRBV29-1 | 14 | few | TGCAGCGTTGGTTTGGCGGGAGGGCCTGGCGAGCAGTACTTC | CSVGLAGGPGEQYF
TRBJ2-7 | - | TRBV20-1 | 13 | - | TGCAGTGCTATTAGGAATCGGCGCGGCGAGCAGTACTTC | CSAIRNRRGEQYF
TRBJ2-6 | - | TRBV5-6 | 16 | - | TGTGCCAGCAGCTTGGGGACTTTCTCTGGGGCCAACGTCCTGACTTTC | CASSLGTFSGANVLTF
TRBJ1-2 | - | TRBV18 | 14 | - | TGTGCCAGCTCGACCAGAGGGGCTGACGATGGCTACACCTTC | CASSTRGADDGYTF
TRBJ2-5 | TRBD2 | TRBV27 | 14 | - | TGTGCCAGCAGTCTCGATCCCGGGGGGGAGACCCAGTACTTC | CASSLDPGGETQYF
TRBJ2-1 | TRBD2 | TRBV4-3 | 18 | - | TGCGCCAGCAGCCAAGATACGTTGGGAGCGGGAGTTTACAATGAGCAGTTCTTC | CASSQDTLGAGVYNEQFF
TRBJ1-2 | - | TRBV7-6 | 13 | - | TGTGCCAGCAGCTTAGGCTGGGGTCATGGCTACACCTTC | CASSLGWGHGYTF
TRBJ1-1 | TRBD1 | TRBV7-2 | 13 | - | TGTGCCAGCATCCTCGACAGGGTAGCTGAAGCTTTCTTT | CASILDRVAEAFF
TRBJ2-1 | - | TRBV15 | 16 | few | TGTGCCACCAGCAGAGACGTTGGGGGCTCCTACAATGAGCAGTTCTTC | CATSRDVGGSYNEQFF
TRBJ1-1 | - | TRBV9 | 15 | few | TGTGCCAGCAGCGTAGGGCCGGGGGCAGACACTGAAGCTTTCTTT | CASSVGPGADTEAFF
TRBJ2-1 | TRBD1 | TRBV6-2/TRBV6-3 | 15 | few | TGTGCCAGCAGTTACGCGGGACAGGGGAGGAATGAGCAGTTCTTC | CASSYAGQGRNEQFF
TRBJ2-1 | - | TRBV4-3 | 13 | few | TGCGCCAGCAGCCAAGATTTGGCTAGAGAGCAGTTCTTC | CASSQDLAREQFF
TRBJ2-1 | - | TRBV6-5 | 16 | few | TGTGCCAGCAGTTACTCCGGGGTAAGCTCCTACAATGAGCAGTTCTTC | CASSYSGVSSYNEQFF
TRBJ2-7 | TRBD2 | TRBV6-1 | 14 | few | TGTGCCAGCAGTGGAAGCGGGGACTCCTACGAGCAGTACTTC | CASSGSGDSYEQYF
TRBJ1-4 | - | TRBV2 | 15 | - | TGTGCCAGCATCGAGTGGCACAGTTCTAATGAAAAACTGTTTTTT | CASIEWHSSNEKLFF
TRBJ2-1 | - | TRBV9 | 14 | few | TGTGCCAGCAGCCCACAGGTCGCGTCAGATGAGCAGTTCTTC | CASSPQVASDEQFF
TRBJ1-1 | TRBD1 | TRBV4-3 | 16 | - | TGCGCCAGCAGCCCGGGACAGAACGGTTGGAACACTGAAGCTTTCTTT | CASSPGQNGWNTEAFF
TRBJ2-1 | - | TRBV20-1 | 14 | few | TGCAGTGCTAGAGATGAGCGATACTACAATGAGCAGTTCTTC | CSARDERYYNEQFF
TRBJ2-1 | TRBD2 | TRBV5-1 | 15 | few | TGCGCCAGCAGCTTGGACGTAGCGGGGCACAATGAGCAGTTCTTC | CASSLDVAGHNEQFF
TRBJ2-1 | - | TRBV29-1 | 14 | few | TGCAGCGTTGAACCCCAGGGTCCCTACAATGAGCAGTTCTTC | CSVEPQGPYNEQFF
TRBJ1-4 | TRBD1 | TRBV6-1 | 16 | few | TGTGCCAGCAGCCGTAGGGGGCCGGCTACTAATGAAAAACTGTTTTTT | CASSRRGPATNEKLFF
TRBJ2-3 | - | TRBV3-1 | 17 | few | TGTGCCAGCAGCCAATCCCGGTATAGGACAGCGGCGGATACGCAGTATTTT | CASSQSRYRTAADTQYF
TRBJ1-2 | - | TRBV27 | 13 | - | TGTGCCAGCAGTCCCAAAGGGAGGTGGGGCTACACCTTC | CASSPKGRWGYTF
TRBJ1-2 | - | TRBV6-1 | 14 | few | TGTGCCAGCAGTGAAGCGCAGACGCACCCGGCGGACACCTTC | CASSEAQTHPADTF
TRBJ2-3 | TRBD2 | TRBV5-1 | 15 | - | TGCGCCAGCAGACCTGGACTAGCGAGCACAGATACGCAGTATTTT | CASRPGLASTDTQYF
TRBJ1-1 | - | TRBV7-9 | 14 | - | TGTGCCAGCAGCGACCGGGACATGAACACTGAAGCTTTCTTT | CASSDRDMNTEAFF
TRBJ1-5 | - | TRBV6-2/TRBV6-3 | 16 | few | TGTGCCAGCAGTCCGAACTCAGGAACCCAAAATCAGCCCCAGCATTTT | CASSPNSGTQNQPQHF
TRBJ2-7 | - | TRBV7-2 | 14 | - | TGTGCCGGCAGCTACCGGGACACCCTCTACGAGCAGTACTTC | CAGSYRDTLYEQYF